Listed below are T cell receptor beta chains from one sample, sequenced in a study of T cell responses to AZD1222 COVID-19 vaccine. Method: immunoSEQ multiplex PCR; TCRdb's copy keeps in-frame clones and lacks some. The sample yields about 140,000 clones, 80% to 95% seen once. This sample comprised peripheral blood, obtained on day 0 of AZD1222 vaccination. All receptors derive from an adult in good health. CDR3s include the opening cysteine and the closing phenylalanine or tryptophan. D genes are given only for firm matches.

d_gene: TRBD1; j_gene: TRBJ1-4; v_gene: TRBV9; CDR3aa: CASSYTGTGDEKLFF; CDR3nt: TGTGCCAGCAGCTACACCGGGACAGGGGACGAAAAACTGTTTTTT
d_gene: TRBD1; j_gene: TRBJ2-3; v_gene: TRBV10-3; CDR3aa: CAISDRDGTDTQYF; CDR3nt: TGTGCCATCAGCGACAGGGATGGCACAGATACGCAGTATTTT
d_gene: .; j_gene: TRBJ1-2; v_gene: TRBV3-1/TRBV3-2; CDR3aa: CASSSTGSYGYTF; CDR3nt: TGTGCCAGCAGCAGTACCGGGAGCTATGGCTACACCTTC
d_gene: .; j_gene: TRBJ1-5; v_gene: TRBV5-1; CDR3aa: CASSSGHANSNQPQHF; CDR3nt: TGCGCCAGCAGCTCGGGCCACGCGAATAGCAATCAGCCCCAGCATTTT
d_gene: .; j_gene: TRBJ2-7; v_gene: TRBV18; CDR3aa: CASSRGAAGYEQYF; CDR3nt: TGTGCCAGCTCGCGAGGGGCGGCGGGCTACGAGCAGTACTTC
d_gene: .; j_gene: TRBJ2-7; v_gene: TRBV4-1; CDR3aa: CASSQTRGTYEQYF; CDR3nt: TGCGCCAGCAGCCAAACCCGGGGAACCTACGAGCAGTACTTC
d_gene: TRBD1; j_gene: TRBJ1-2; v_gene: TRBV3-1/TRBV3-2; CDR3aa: CASSQGRGDRIRYNYGYTF; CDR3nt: TGTGCCAGCAGCCAAGGTAGAGGGGACAGAATCAGGTATAACTATGGCTACACCTTC
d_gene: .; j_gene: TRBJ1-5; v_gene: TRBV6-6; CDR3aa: CASSQGRGIGNQPQHF; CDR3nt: TGTGCCAGCAGCCAGGGGCGGGGGATTGGCAATCAGCCCCAGCATTTT
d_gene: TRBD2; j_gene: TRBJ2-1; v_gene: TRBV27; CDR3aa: CASLGEGRLLDEQFF; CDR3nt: TGTGCCAGCCTCGGGGAGGGGCGGCTACTGGATGAGCAGTTCTTC
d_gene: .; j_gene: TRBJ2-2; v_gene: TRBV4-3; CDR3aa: CASSQDQGSNTGELFF; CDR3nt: TGCGCCAGCAGCCAAGATCAGGGCTCGAACACCGGGGAGCTGTTTTTT
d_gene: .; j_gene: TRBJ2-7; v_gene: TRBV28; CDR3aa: CASSLSLQGTYEQYF; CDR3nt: TGTGCCAGCAGCCTTTCGCTACAGGGAACCTACGAGCAGTACTTC
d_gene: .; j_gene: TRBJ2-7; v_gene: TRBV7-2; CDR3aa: CASSLAPGTYEQYF; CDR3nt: TGTGCCAGCAGCTTAGCTCCGGGCACCTACGAGCAGTACTTC
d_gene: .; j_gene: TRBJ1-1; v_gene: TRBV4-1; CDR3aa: CASSHPLAEAFF; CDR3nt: TGCGCCAGCAGCCACCCCTTAGCCGAAGCTTTCTTT